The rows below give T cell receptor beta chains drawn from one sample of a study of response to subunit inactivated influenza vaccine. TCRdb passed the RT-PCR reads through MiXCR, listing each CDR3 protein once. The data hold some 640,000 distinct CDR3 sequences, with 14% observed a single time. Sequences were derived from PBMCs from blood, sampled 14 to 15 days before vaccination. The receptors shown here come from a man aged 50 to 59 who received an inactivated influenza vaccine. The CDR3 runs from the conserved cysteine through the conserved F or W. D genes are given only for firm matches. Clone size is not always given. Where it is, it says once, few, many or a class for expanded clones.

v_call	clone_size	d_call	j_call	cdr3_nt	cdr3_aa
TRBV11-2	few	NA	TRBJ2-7	TGTGCCAGCAGCCCAGGACTAAACTCCTACGAGCAGTACTTC	CASSPGLNSYEQYF
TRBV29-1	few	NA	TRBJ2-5	TGCAGCGTTGAGGAACTTGGAGGGCGGGCCCAGTACTTC	CSVEELGGRAQYF
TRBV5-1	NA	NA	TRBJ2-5	TGCGCCAGCAGCTTAGACAGCCACGGCGAGACCCAGTACTTC	CASSLDSHGETQYF
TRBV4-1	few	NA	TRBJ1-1	TGCGCCAGCAGCTCCCAAGGGGTGTGGACTGAAGCTTTCTTT	CASSSQGVWTEAFF
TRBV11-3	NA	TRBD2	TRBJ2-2	TGTGCCAGCAGCTTCTCCACTAGCGGACCAAACACCGGGGAGCTGTTTTTT	CASSFSTSGPNTGELFF
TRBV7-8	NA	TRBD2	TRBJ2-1	TGTGCCAGCAGCCCACTACTAGCGGGAGTTGTCGAGCAGTTCTTC	CASSPLLAGVVEQFF
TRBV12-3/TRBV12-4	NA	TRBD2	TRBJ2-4	TGTGCCAGCATGAACCGGCGGGGGTTTCAGTACTTC	CASMNRRGFQYF
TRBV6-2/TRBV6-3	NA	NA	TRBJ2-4	TGTGCCAGCAGTTTATTCCAAAACATTCAGTACTTC	CASSLFQNIQYF
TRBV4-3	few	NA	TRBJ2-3	TGCGCCAGCAGCCAAGATAGGGCAGGGGGGACAGATACGCAGTATTTT	CASSQDRAGGTDTQYF
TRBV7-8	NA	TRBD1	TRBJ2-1	TGTGCCAGCAGCTACGGGACAGGGGGCTACGATTACAATGAGCAGTTCTTC	CASSYGTGGYDYNEQFF
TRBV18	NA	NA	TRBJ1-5	TGTGCCAGCTCCGCCTTGGTGGGGGGGCTCAGCAATCAGCCCCAGCATTTT	CASSALVGGLSNQPQHF
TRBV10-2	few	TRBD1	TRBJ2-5	TGCGCCAGCAGTGAATGGGTGGACAGGGGAAGAGAGACCCAGTACTTC	CASSEWVDRGRETQYF
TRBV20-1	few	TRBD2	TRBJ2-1	TGCAGTGCTACCTCTAGCGGGGGGAACAATGAGCAGTTCTTC	CSATSSGGNNEQFF
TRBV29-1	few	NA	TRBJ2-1	TGCAGCGCCGAGGGGGGGTTGCTCCCGGTCTACAATGAGCAGTTCTTC	CSAEGGLLPVYNEQFF
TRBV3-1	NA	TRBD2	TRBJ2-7	TGTGCCAGCAGCCAGGCTAGCGGGAGAAACGAGCAGTACTTC	CASSQASGRNEQYF
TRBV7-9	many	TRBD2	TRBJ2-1	TGTGCCAGCAGCTTGGGACTAACCTCCTACAATGAGCAGTTCTTC	CASSLGLTSYNEQFF
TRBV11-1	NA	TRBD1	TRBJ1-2	TGTGCCAGCAGCGATGCCGGGACAGGGGGCCGTGAGGACTATGGCTACACCTTC	CASSDAGTGGREDYGYTF
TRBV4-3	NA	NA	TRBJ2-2	TGCGCCAGCAGCCAAGGGAGGGGGGCAGGCGGGGAGCTGTTTTTT	CASSQGRGAGGELFF